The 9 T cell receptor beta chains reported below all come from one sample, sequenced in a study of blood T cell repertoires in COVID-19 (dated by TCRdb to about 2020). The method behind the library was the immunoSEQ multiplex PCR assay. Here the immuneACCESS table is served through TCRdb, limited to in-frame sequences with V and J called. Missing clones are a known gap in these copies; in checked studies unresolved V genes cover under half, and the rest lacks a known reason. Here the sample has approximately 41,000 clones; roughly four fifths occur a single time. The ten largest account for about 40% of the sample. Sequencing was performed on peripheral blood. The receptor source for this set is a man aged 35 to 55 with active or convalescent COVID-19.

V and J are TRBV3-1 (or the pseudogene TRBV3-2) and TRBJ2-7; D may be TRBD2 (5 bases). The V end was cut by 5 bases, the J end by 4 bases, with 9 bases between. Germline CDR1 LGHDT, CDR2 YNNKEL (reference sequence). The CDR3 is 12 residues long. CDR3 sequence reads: CASSGRAYEQYF. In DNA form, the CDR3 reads TGTGCCAGCAGCGGGCGGGCGTACGAGCAGTACTTC.

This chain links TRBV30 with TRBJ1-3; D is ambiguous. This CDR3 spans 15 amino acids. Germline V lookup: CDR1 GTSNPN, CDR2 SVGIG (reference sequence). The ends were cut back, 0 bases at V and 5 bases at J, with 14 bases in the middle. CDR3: CAWSVSPEGRNTIYF. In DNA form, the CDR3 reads TGTGCCTGGAGTGTCTCACCCGAGGGAAGAAACACCATATATTTT.

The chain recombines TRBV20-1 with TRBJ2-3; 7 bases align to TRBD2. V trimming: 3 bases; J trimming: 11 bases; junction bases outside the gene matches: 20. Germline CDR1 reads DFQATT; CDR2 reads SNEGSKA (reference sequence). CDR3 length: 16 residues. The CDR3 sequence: CSASVWRELSERVQYF. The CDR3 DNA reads TGCAGTGCTAGTGTTTGGCGGGAGCTATCCGAGCGAGTGCAGTATTTT.

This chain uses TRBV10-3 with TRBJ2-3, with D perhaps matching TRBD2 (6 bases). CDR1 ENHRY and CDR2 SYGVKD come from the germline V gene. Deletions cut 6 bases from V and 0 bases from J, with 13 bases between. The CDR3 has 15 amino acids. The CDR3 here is CAISGLATSTDTQYF. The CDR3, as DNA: TGTGCCATCAGCGGGCTAGCGACTAGCACAGATACGCAGTATTTT.

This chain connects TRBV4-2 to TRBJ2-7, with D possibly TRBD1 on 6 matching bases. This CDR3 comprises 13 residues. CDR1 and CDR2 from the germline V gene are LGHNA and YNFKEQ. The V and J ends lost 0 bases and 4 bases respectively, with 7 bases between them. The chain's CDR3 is CASSQDRGYEQYF. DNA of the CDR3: TGTGCCAGCAGCCAAGACAGGGGTTACGAGCAGTACTTC.

CDR3 in amino acids: CASSPLLAGYEQYF. CDR3 nucleotides: TGTGCCAGCAGCCCCCTCCTAGCGGGCTACGAGCAGTACTTC. This chain joins TRBV7-2 and TRBJ2-7; TRBD2 agrees at 8 bases. Germline CDR1 reads SGHTA; CDR2 reads FQGNSA. The CDR3 runs to 14 residues. Losses at the gene ends were 5 bases for V and 3 bases for J; bases not matched to a gene: 6.

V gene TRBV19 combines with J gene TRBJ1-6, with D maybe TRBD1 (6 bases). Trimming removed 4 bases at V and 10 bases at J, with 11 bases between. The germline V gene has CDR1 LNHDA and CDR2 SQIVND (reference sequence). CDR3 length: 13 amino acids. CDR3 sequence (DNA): TGTGCCAGTAGTAGCGGACAGTACTCACCCCTCCACTTT. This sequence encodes CASSSGQYSPLHF.

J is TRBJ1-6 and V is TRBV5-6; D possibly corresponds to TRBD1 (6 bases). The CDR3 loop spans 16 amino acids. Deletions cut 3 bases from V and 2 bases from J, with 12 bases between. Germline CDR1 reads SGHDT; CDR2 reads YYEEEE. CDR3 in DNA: TGTGCCAGCAGCTGGGGGGGGCCCGCCTATAATTCACCCCTCCACTTT. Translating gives CASSWGGPAYNSPLHF.

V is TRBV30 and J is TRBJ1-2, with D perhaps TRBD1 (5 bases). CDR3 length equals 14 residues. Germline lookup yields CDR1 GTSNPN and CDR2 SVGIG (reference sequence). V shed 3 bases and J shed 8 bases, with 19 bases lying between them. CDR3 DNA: TGTGCCTGGAGAGCGCGGGACTCCTCCTTGGGCTACACCTTC. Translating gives CAWRARDSSLGYTF.